This record looks at one T cell receptor (beta chain) sequence and its context. Using a J-beta primer mix together with a sample-barcoded 5' primer, a second PCR was run for 7 to 11 cycles. TCRdb passed the 5' RACE reads through MiXCR, listing each CDR3 protein once. The profile shows around 1,800,000 distinct CDR3 sequences, 35% to 50% of them singletons. The data were taken from a study of blood T cells in healthy people across ages. Study summary: Template switching picked up about one barcoded beta molecule for each two T cells.

The CDR3 is 15 amino acids. Germline V lookup: CDR1 MNHNY, CDR2 SVGAGI (reference sequence). The germline V and J ends were trimmed by 6 bases and 8 bases, with 19 bases remaining between them. The V and J genes are TRBV6-6 and TRBJ1-4, with D possibly TRBD1 on 5 matching bases. The TCR sequence derives from a human donor in good health. The sequenced sample was blood. The CDR3 nucleotides read TGTGCCAGCAGCCTATTCGGGGGTCGGAACGAAAAACTGTTTTTT. It translates to CASSLFGGRNEKLFF.